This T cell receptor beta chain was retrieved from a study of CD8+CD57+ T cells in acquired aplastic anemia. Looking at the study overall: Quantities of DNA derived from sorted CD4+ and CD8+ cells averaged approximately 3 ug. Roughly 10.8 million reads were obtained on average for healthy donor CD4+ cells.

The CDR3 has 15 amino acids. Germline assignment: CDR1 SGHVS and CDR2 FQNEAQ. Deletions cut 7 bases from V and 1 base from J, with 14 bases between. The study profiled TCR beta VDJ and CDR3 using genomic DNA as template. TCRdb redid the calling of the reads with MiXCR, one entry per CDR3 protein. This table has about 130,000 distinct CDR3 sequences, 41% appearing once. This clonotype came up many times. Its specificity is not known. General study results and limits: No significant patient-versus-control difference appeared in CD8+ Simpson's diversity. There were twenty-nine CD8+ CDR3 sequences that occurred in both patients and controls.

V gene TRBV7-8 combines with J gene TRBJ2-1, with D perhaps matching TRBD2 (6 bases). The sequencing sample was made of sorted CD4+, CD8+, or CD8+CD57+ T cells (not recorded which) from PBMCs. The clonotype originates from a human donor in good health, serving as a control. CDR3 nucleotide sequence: TGTGCCAGCACCTCCACGGGGGATTCCTACAATGAGCAGTTCTTC. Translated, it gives CASTSTGDSYNEQFF.